The rows below give T cell receptor beta chains drawn from one sample of a study of monozygotic twins with inflammatory bowel disease. TCRdb re-called the 5' RACE reads; one entry per CDR3 protein, DNA not given. This sample contains fewer than 400,000 distinct CDR3 sequences. Input material: blood. The receptor set was obtained from a human donor with ulcerative colitis or Crohn's disease, or a healthy co-twin of an affected twin (not recorded which). Both conserved end residues are part of each CDR3. Fields, in order: J gene, V gene, CDR3 protein.

TRBJ1-2 | TRBV30 | CGCGGTYGYTF
TRBJ2-3 | TRBV29-1 | CSAKGLFRPSTDTQYF
TRBJ2-2 | TRBV4-3 | CASSQDGVAVTGELFF
TRBJ2-2 | TRBV14 | CASRRQVTGELFF
TRBJ1-1 | TRBV6-5 | CASSYFRTGPNTEAFF
TRBJ1-1 | TRBV5-1 | CASRSEAGALFMNTEAFF
TRBJ1-1 | TRBV28 | CASHDKPRNTEAFF
TRBJ1-6 | TRBV29-1 | CSARISIYSPLHF
TRBJ1-5 | TRBV9 | CASSAGHGKNQPQHF
TRBJ1-1 | TRBV7-9 | CASSPTGGTEAFF
TRBJ1-1 | TRBV9 | CASSVGEEAGAYTEAFF
TRBJ2-3 | TRBV9 | CASSTRAGGRDTQYF
TRBJ1-1 | TRBV6-5 | CASSYRYRGGTEAFF
TRBJ2-1 | TRBV4-3 | CASSQVLLLASSYNEQFF
TRBJ2-1 | TRBV27 | CASSPPRGGHYNEQFF
TRBJ2-7 | TRBV5-4 | CASSIGTGGREQYF
TRBJ1-4 | TRBV9 | CASSPTRGATNEKLFF
TRBJ2-3 | TRBV6-4 | CASSPTSGGNYADTQYF
TRBJ2-1 | TRBV11-3 | CASSFRADPYNEQFF
TRBJ1-5 | TRBV28 | CASSSGGTINQPQHF
TRBJ1-5 | TRBV14 | CASSQRRGQPQHF
TRBJ2-7 | TRBV25-1 | CASSEGGGGTGLSYEQYF
TRBJ1-1 | TRBV12-3/TRBV12-4 | CASWGLPGTEAFF
TRBJ1-5 | TRBV19 | CASSIYGIGAYQPQHF
TRBJ2-5 | TRBV12-3/TRBV12-4 | CASSSPGIQETQYF
TRBJ2-3 | TRBV7-2 | CGSGGTGWADTQYF
TRBJ2-3 | TRBV7-9 | CASSVRDPGTDTQYF
TRBJ2-2 | TRBV18 | CASSLDGLNTGELFF
TRBJ2-2 | TRBV7-6 | CASSLVGGPKTGELFF
TRBJ2-1 | TRBV5-1 | CASSKALSGNEQFF
TRBJ2-7 | TRBV12-3/TRBV12-4 | CASSSGVSLGKQYF
TRBJ1-1 | TRBV4-2 | CASSRQGSTEAFF
TRBJ2-1 | TRBV9 | CASSGGTGQNNEQFF
TRBJ2-1 | TRBV19 | CASSTKTGSNEQFF
TRBJ2-5 | TRBV20-1 | CSAIGLAGHLSGETQYF